The T cell receptor beta chain under discussion was sequenced for a study of regulatory T cells in long-lasting Graves disease (dated by TCRdb to the early 2020s). Broadly, across the study: Newly diagnosed Graves' disease patients had taken antithyroid drugs for less than 3 months. Peripheral blood TCR sequencing and RNA sequencing compared persistent Graves' disease patients with newly diagnosed Graves' disease patients. The study was conducted in China and was registered as a clinical trial. A total of roughly 33 samples underwent TCR sequencing: 13 from persistent and about 20 from newly diagnosed Graves' disease patients. Results the study describes overall, beyond this receptor: Persistent patients shared more public clonotypes among themselves (around 3,000) than newly diagnosed patients did (over 900). Compared with newly diagnosed patients, persistent Graves' disease patients had lower TCR Shannon entropy and fewer highly expanded clones, which suggests clonal expansion. As a limitation, the authors acknowledged that the small sample size may reduce accuracy. Sequencing and analysis were restricted to the TCR beta chain. Only peripheral blood was studied, because thyroid tissue, the primary lesion, was inaccessible. TRBV28, TRBJ1-2 and TRBJ2-5 were preferentially used in persistent disease, while TRBV20-1 and TRBJ2-1 were favored in newly diagnosed disease.

The time point label, as the study defines it: newly diagnosed GD, antithyroid drugs for less than 3 months. For both TCR sequencing and RNA sequencing, RNA was extracted from PBMCs in TRIzol. The diagnosis of Graves' disease was made according to American Thyroid Association guidelines. The patients came from an endocrinology department in Xi'an, China. From each patient, 8 to 10 milliliters of peripheral blood was collected into an EDTA anticoagulant tube. Ficoll Paque Plus density gradient separation was used to isolate PBMCs, and no further T cell sorting was performed. An Agilent 2100 Bioanalyzer and agarose gel were used to check RNA quality, while a NanoDrop 2000 measured RNA concentration. From the cysteine up to the phenylalanine, the CDR3 has a length of 14 residues. Just the 42-base CDR3 DNA is kept, in frame starting at base 1. CDR1 and CDR2, looked up from the germline V gene, are KGHDR and SFDVKD. V loses 2 bases, J loses 4 bases, and the germline ends lie 10 bases apart.

The library was built by means of multiplex PCR. The sample was run on an Illumina HiSeq 4000. TCR beta libraries were built with iRepertoire HTBI primers and Arm-PCR amplification of CDR3 regions. Before sequencing, the PCR products underwent gel purification. Turning to the authors' computational methods: Gene usage analysis of CDR3 amino acid clonotypes relied on the approximately 68 TRBV and 14 TRBJ segments identified across samples. COPE and FqMerger were used to merge filtered high-quality paired reads into contigs. Contigs were aligned with BLAST to IMGT TRBV, TRBD and TRBJ reference genes, and CDR3 was defined per IMGT. Clonotypes above 0.1% frequency were classified as highly expanded clones. Repertoire diversity was measured by Shannon entropy, and V-J evenness by the Gini coefficient. A clonotype found in more than one individual was treated as public. The raw public data were reprocessed by TCRdb itself: fastp quality trimming at Q25, MiXCR clonotype calling, in-frame beta chains only. Rows are combined by CDR3 protein, so each entry shows the most common genes and DNA. The V and J calls come from TCRdb's annotation, not from the publication. Counted in this sample were approximately 400,000 distinct CDR3 sequences; approximately 15% of them appeared once. The top ten clones comprise 7.8% of the sample.

This clonotype showed up many times. Its antigen is not yet known. No base quality information exists; no much larger clone differs at one position. These data were likewise used in another study, on T cells in Graves' hyperthyroidism and ophthalmopathy. Drawing on the second study: Stable Graves' hyperthyroidism was defined as the absence of progression to ophthalmopathy over 18 months of follow-up. Hyperthyroidism patients were newly diagnosed, with disease duration under 2 months, and aged 18 to 65 years. Exclusion was applied to patients with uncontrolled infections, other autoimmune diseases, pregnancy or lactation. Diagnoses were based on clinical symptoms, serum thyroxine and TRAb, thyroid ultrasound and orbital computed tomography. The TCR CDR3 was subjected to a first round of RT-PCR using the HTBI primer set and the Qiagen OneStep RT-PCR kit. Most expanded thyroid clonotypes (frequency above 0.001) were also detected in blood, suggesting blood repertoires may reflect thyroid immune responses. A 13 V-J signature model separated ophthalmopathy from stable hyperthyroidism, with 87.88% sensitivity and just under 84% specificity in cross-validation and 80%/75% in testing. In validation, the model predicted progression to ophthalmopathy a median of roughly 6.2 months before onset, with about 64% sensitivity and roughly 72% specificity. A discovery cohort of roughly 100 patients, 43 with Graves' ophthalmopathy and roughly 59 with stable Graves' hyperthyroidism, was used to find distinguishing TCR V-J signatures. An independent validation cohort of under 20 hyperthyroidism patients and over 15 patients who later progressed to ophthalmopathy tested prospective prediction of ophthalmopathy. For training and testing, the 100 or so patients in the discovery cohort were randomly divided in a 7:3 ratio. Thyroid tissue and blood T-cell repertoires from more than 5 Graves' hyperthyroidism patients were also compared in the study. After blood sampling, hyperthyroidism patients were treated with methimazole at a starting dose of 30 mg daily, and ophthalmopathy patients were treated with high-dose intravenous methylprednisolone. Libraries were constructed in a second round of multiplex PCR, after which size selection and purification were performed. Paired-end sequencing of the libraries was performed with 100 bp reads on an Illumina HiSeq2000. SOAPnuke was used to process the raw data, throwing out any read that contained adapters or uncalled bases, had a mean Phred below 15, or lacked an exact constant-primer or identifier match. High-quality paired reads were merged with COPE v1.2.5, and unique nucleotide sequences were defined as clonotypes. Clonotypes were aligned to IMGT TRBV, TRBD and TRBJ reference segments using MiTCR v1.1. Analysis was restricted to V-J combinations with a frequency above 0.0001, which covered about 99% of repertoires. A TCS score was defined as the ratio of F50 (clonal expansion) to E x V (chaos), with BLOSUM62-based TCRdist applied between CDR3 peptides within each V-J. Welch's t-statistics and random forest reduced several hundred V-J features to 10 to 15, which were used in a naive Bayes classifier (R e1071). Sample size was not statistically predetermined, and blinding of investigators to group allocation was not performed. TCR Vbeta CDR3 sequencing of 130 to 150 peripheral blood samples (under 45 ophthalmopathy, some 75 hyperthyroidism and roughly 17 progressor patients) is reported in the paper.

The specimen comprised peripheral blood mononuclear cells (PBMCs), sampled at new diagnosis, from a patient treated with antithyroid drugs. The chain is encoded by TRBV24-1 joined to TRBJ1-1, and TRBD1 may be the D gene, going by 6 matching bases. This clonotype was sampled from a middle-aged woman with Graves disease. Donor details come from another sample of the same person, matched by shared clones. The sequenced DNA is TGTGCCACCAGTGATTCTCTCAGGGGCACTGAAGCTTTCTTT. This translates into CATSDSLRGTEAFF.